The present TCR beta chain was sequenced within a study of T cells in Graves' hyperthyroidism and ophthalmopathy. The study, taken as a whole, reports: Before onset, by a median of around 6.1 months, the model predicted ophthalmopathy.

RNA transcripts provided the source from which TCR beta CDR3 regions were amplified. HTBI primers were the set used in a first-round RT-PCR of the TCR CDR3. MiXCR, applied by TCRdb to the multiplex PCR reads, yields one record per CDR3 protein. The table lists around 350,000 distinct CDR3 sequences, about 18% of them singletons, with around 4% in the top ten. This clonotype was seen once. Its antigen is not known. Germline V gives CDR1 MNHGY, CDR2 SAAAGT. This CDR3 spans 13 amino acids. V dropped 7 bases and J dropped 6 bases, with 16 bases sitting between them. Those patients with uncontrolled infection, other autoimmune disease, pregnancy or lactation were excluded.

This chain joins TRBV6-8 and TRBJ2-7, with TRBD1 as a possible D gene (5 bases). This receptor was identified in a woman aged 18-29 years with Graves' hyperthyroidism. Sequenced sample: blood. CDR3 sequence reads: CASTNLSGFEQYF. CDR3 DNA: TGTGCCAGCACTAATTTATCAGGGTTCGAGCAGTACTTC.